Below are 28 T cell receptor beta chains sequenced from a single sample in a study of CD8+ T cells in alopecia areata. The treatment: oral pan-JAK inhibitor, 5-10 mg twice daily. Sequencing templates came from extracted RNA that was reverse transcribed into cDNA. Profiled with immunoSEQ multiplex PCR; TCRdb holds only in-frame clones, not every one. The sample carries about 190,000 clones, over 55% recorded once. The sample here was CD4+ T cells sorted from blood, taken at week 24, from a patient treated with tofacitinib. The receptor source for this set is a human donor with alopecia areata.

The rearrangement uses TRBV6-1 and TRBJ1-4, with a tentative D call TRBD1 (5 bases). V was shortened by 7 bases and J by 8 bases, with 11 bases between the two germline ends. The CDR3 spans 12 residues. Germline V gene sequence: CDR1 MNHNS, CDR2 SASEGT. The DNA for the CDR3 is TGTGCCAGCAAAGGACAAGGGGAAAAACTGTTTTTT. Translated: CASKGQGEKLFF.

About this clone itself: The sample carries other DNA sequences with the same CDR3. This sequence joins TRBV29-1 and TRBJ2-3; TRBD2 agrees at 9 bases. Per germline, CDR1 SQVTM and CDR2 ANQGSEA. The CDR3 is made up of 14 amino acids. The junction had 2 bases not matched to a gene; V was cut back by 4 bases and J by 0 bases. The CDR3 DNA follows: TGCAGCGTTGTGGCGGGGGGGAGCACAGATACGCAGTATTTT. This encodes CSVVAGGSTDTQYF.

The genes are TRBV27 and TRBJ1-5, with D perhaps matching TRBD1 (5 bases). Germline V lookup: CDR1 MNHEY, CDR2 SMNVEV (reference sequence). This CDR3 has 13 residues. Trimming stripped 5 bases from V and 7 bases from J, with 12 bases between. In DNA, the CDR3 is TGTGCCAGCAGTAATATGGGGGTCCAGCCCCAGCATTTT. This codes for CASSNMGVQPQHF.

This clone is medium-sized by share. This chain's CDR3 is CASSPRDIQYF. In DNA form, the CDR3 reads TGTGCCAGCAGCCCGAGGGACATTCAGTACTTC. The V call is TRBV7-2, the J call TRBJ2-4; the D gene is possibly TRBD2 (5 bases). Trimming pared 5 bases from V and 8 bases from J, leaving 7 bases between. CDR1 SGHTA and CDR2 FQGNSA come from the germline V gene. The CDR3 consists of 11 residues.

The rearrangement joins TRBV6-1 to TRBJ2-7; a weak D match, TRBD2 (7 bases). The CDR3 extends over 14 amino acids. In germline, CDR1 is MNHNS, CDR2 SASEGT. V lost 7 bases and J 6 bases, leaving 19 bases between the germline ends. CDR3 DNA: TGTGCCAGCACCCCGGTGGGGGGGCGCGGCGAGCAGTACTTC. Translation gives CASTPVGGRGEQYF.

V is TRBV7-9 and J is TRBJ1-2; 11 nucleotides align to TRBD1. The germline gives CDR1 SEHNR, CDR2 FQNEAQ (reference sequence). The trim removed 5 bases at V and 8 bases at J, leaving 7 bases unmatched. CDR3 size: 14 residues. This CDR3 is CASSPGQGAVGYTF. The CDR3 DNA follows: TGTGCCAGCAGCCCTGGACAGGGGGCAGTAGGCTACACCTTC.

A remark on this clone: Other DNA variants within this sample encode the same CDR3. This sequence joins TRBV10-3 and TRBJ2-7; D unclear. CDR1 is ENHRY, CDR2 SYGVKD, per germline. V shed 3 bases and J shed 4 bases, with 4 bases lying between them. This CDR3 is 11 amino acids long. The CDR3 is CAISEGYEQYF. The CDR3 region has the DNA TGTGCCATCAGTGAAGGGTACGAGCAGTACTTC.

The chain recombines TRBV5-8 with TRBJ2-3; no clear D. Germline loops: CDR1 SGHTS, CDR2 YDEGEE. CDR3 length: 13 residues. Trimming shortened V by 4 bases and J by 2 bases, and 8 bases separated the two germline ends. The DNA of the CDR3 is TGTGCCAGCAGCAAGACATACACAGATACGCAGTATTTT. Translating it yields CASSKTYTDTQYF.

At least ten counts were recorded for this clone. The chain has TRBV7-8 and TRBJ2-7; perhaps TRBD1 as D (5 bases). The V end was cut by 1 base, the J end by 5 bases, with 9 bases between. The CDR3 contains 13 residues. Germline V lookup: CDR1 SGHVS, CDR2 FQNEAQ. The CDR3 nucleotides are TGTGCCAGCAGCTTAGTGCAGGGCCACGAGCAGTACTTC. It encodes CASSLVQGHEQYF.

This chain uses TRBV10-3 with TRBJ2-1; TRBD1 agrees at 10 bases. Trimming removed 3 bases from V and 12 bases from J; junction bases left unmatched: 14. Looked up from germline, CDR1 is ENHRY and CDR2 is SYGVKD. The CDR3 runs to 16 residues. DNA for the CDR3: TGTGCCATCAGTGACCCTCCGGGACAGGGGCCGGAGGTGCAGTTCTTC. Residues: CAISDPPGQGPEVQFF.

The chain is built from TRBV4-1 and TRBJ1-1, with D possibly matching TRBD1 (6 bases). Germline V gene sequence: CDR1 MGHRA, CDR2 YSYEKL. Trimming stripped 0 bases from V and 11 bases from J, with 13 bases between. This CDR3 has 13 residues. CDR3 DNA sequence: TGCGCCAGCAGCCAAGATACAGGGACTGTGGCTTTCTTT. This encodes CASSQDTGTVAFF.

The J gene is TRBJ1-1, the V gene TRBV30; D gene unclear. Germline values: CDR1 GTSNPN, CDR2 SVGIG (reference sequence). The CDR3 extends over 12 amino acids. V lost 2 bases, J lost 0 bases, and 4 bases lay in between. CDR3 coding DNA: TGTGCCTGGAGTCTGGTGAACACTGAAGCTTTCTTT. Residues: CAWSLVNTEAFF.

The V and J genes are TRBV20-1 and TRBJ1-1, with a possible D match to TRBD1 (6 bases). The CDR3 consists of 11 residues. The germline V gene has CDR1 DFQATT and CDR2 SNEGSKA (reference sequence). The ends were cut back, 0 bases at V and 10 bases at J, with 9 bases in the middle. CDR3 bases: TGCAGTGCTAGAGATCTCAGGGGAGCTTTCTTT. This gives the protein CSARDLRGAFF.

The V call is TRBV10-3, the J call TRBJ2-5; TRBD1 agrees at 9 bases. V was clipped by 9 bases and J by 4 bases; unmatched bases: 6. The CDR3 has 13 residues. The V gene's germline CDR1 is ENHRY and CDR2 SYGVKD. The CDR3 region is CAIGPGQGETQYF. The CDR3 region has the DNA TGTGCCATTGGACCGGGACAGGGAGAGACCCAGTACTTC.

There are a few counts of this clone. The chain combines TRBV10-3 with TRBJ2-5; TRBD2 aligns across 8 bases. This CDR3 is 13 amino acids long. Germline trimming cut 11 bases from V and 1 base from J; bases unmatched to any gene: 6. Germline CDR1 reads ENHRY; CDR2 reads SYGVKD. In nucleotides, the CDR3 is TGTGCCGCACTAGCGGAAACCCAAGAGACCCAGTACTTC. This translates into CAALAETQETQYF.

In this sample, this clone turned up a few times. The chain combines TRBV19 with TRBJ1-1; tentatively, D is TRBD1 (5 bases). The CDR3 runs 14 residues. Trimming removed 3 bases at V and 1 base at J, with 9 bases between. Germline CDR1 is LNHDA and CDR2 is SQIVND (reference sequence). CDR3 sequence: CASSIGASNTEAFF. The DNA of the CDR3 is TGTGCCAGTAGTATTGGGGCGTCGAACACTGAAGCTTTCTTT.

The table lists this clone with a few counts. This chain connects TRBV19 to TRBJ1-1, with D perhaps matching TRBD1 (6 bases). V shed 5 bases and J shed 1 base, with 14 bases lying between them. The CDR3 is 15 residues long. Germline CDR1 LNHDA, CDR2 SQIVND (reference sequence). The CDR3 DNA follows: TGTGCCAGTAGTCAAACCGGACAGCAGAACACTGAAGCTTTCTTT. It encodes CASSQTGQQNTEAFF. Together with reference TRBV19 and TRBJ1-1, the CDR3 gives the full variable domain: DGGITQSPKYLFRKEGQNVTLSCEQNLNHDAMYWYRQDPGQGLRLIYYSQIVNDFQKGDIAEGYSVSREKKESFPLTVTSAQKNPTAFYLCASSQTGQQNTEAFFGQGTRLTVV.

This chain connects TRBV13 to TRBJ2-3, with D unresolved. The CDR3 sequence is 13 residues long. The V and J ends lost 5 bases and 4 bases respectively, with 10 bases between them. CDR1 PRHDT and CDR2 FYEKMQ come from the germline V gene (reference sequence). CDR3 nucleotides: TGTGCCAGCAGCCCCAGCCGTTCAGATACGCAGTATTTT. It encodes CASSPSRSDTQYF.

This clone was recorded once. The chain has TRBV21-1 and TRBJ2-3; the D call TRBD2 from the table was never checked on the DNA. TRBV21-1 is given as a pseudogene. The CDR3 is 15 amino acids. The CDR3 DNA is TGTGCCAGCAGCAAATTTGGCGGGGGGTTTGATACGCAGTATTTT. This encodes CASSKFGGGFDTQYF.

This clone has more than one count but fewer than ten. This chain connects TRBV16 to TRBJ1-4, with D tentatively TRBD1 (5 bases). Trimming stripped 6 bases from V and 8 bases from J, with 16 bases between. CDR1 is KGHSY and CDR2 is FQNENV in the germline V gene. The CDR3 has 14 residues. The CDR3 loop is CASSEGRWEEKLFF. The CDR3 bases are TGTGCCAGCAGTGAGGGGCGCTGGGAAGAAAAACTGTTTTTT.

The chain combines TRBV7-2 with TRBJ2-1; D is possibly TRBD2 (5 bases). V was shortened by 0 bases and J by 5 bases, with 11 bases between the two germline ends. The CDR3 is made up of 15 amino acids. Germline V gene lookup returns CDR1 SGHTA and CDR2 FQGNSA. CDR3 residues: CASSLALARNNEQFF. As DNA, the CDR3 is TGTGCCAGCAGCTTAGCCTTAGCGAGGAACAATGAGCAGTTCTTC.

In its sample, this clone was seen a few times. The chain recombines TRBV10-3 with TRBJ2-1, with D tentatively TRBD2 (6 bases). The CDR3 is 14 residues long. Trimming shortened V by 3 bases and J by 2 bases, and 8 bases separated the two germline ends. Germline CDR1 reads ENHRY; CDR2 reads SYGVKD. The CDR3 nucleotides read TGTGCCATCAGTGATGGGGGGACCTACAATGAGCAGTTCTTC. Amino acids: CAISDGGTYNEQFF.

Turning to this clone: Other DNA sequences of this sample code for an identical CDR3. The CDR3, as DNA: TGTGCCTGGAGTGTTGGTGGCGGATCCTACGAGCAGTACTTC. Its protein product is CAWSVGGGSYEQYF. This chain joins TRBV30 and TRBJ2-7; D gene unclear. CDR1 and CDR2 (germline): GTSNPN, SVGIG (reference sequence). Trimming took 0 bases from V and 1 from J, leaving 10 bases between them. The CDR3 sequence is 14 residues long.

This rearrangement joins TRBV6-6 to TRBJ1-1; D remains unclear. The germline V gene encodes CDR1 MNHNY and CDR2 SVGAGI (reference sequence). The CDR3 consists of 13 residues. The V end lost 7 bases, the J end lost 5 bases, and 14 bases lay between the germline ends. The CDR3 DNA sequence: TGTGCCAGCATTCCCGCCGAAGGGACTGAAGCTTTCTTT. This translates into CASIPAEGTEAFF.

This rearrangement joins TRBV2 to TRBJ1-1, with D unclear. V lost 5 bases and J lost 2, with 9 bases in between. Germline V gene sequence: CDR1 SNHLY, CDR2 FYNNEI. This CDR3 comprises 13 residues. CDR3 coding DNA: TGTGCCAGCAGTTATGCGGGAAACACTGAAGCTTTCTTT. Translation gives CASSYAGNTEAFF.

This sequence joins TRBV2 and TRBJ1-1, with D possibly being TRBD1 (5 bases). Trimming took 0 bases from V and 4 from J, leaving 9 bases between them. The CDR3 consists of 14 residues. Germline V lookup: CDR1 SNHLY, CDR2 FYNNEI. The CDR3 DNA follows: TGTGCCAGCAGTGAAGCGGCGGGGGGCACTGAAGCTTTCTTT. It codes for CASSEAAGGTEAFF.

This sequence joins TRBV5-4 and TRBJ2-1, with 8 bases matching TRBD1. In germline, CDR1 is SGHNT, CDR2 YYREEE (reference sequence). The V gene end was trimmed by 0 bases and the J gene end by 0 bases; junction bases not matched to a gene: 2. This CDR3 spans 16 amino acids. CDR3 region: CASSLGTGSSYNEQFF. In nucleotides, the CDR3 is TGTGCCAGCAGCTTGGGGACAGGGAGCTCCTACAATGAGCAGTTCTTC.

This clone was counted a few times. This sequence joins TRBV28 and TRBJ2-1; D remains unclear. Germline CDR1 and CDR2: MDHEN and SYDVKM. The CDR3 loop spans 12 amino acids. V dropped 2 bases and J dropped 6 bases, with 5 bases sitting between them. CDR3 in DNA: TGTGCCAGCAGTTTAGAAGGCAATGAGCAGTTCTTC. This gives the protein CASSLEGNEQFF.